This TCR beta chain was obtained from a study of blood T cell repertoires in COVID-19. This table comes from immunoSEQ multiplex PCR, and its TCRdb copy is limited to in-frame clones, with some not included. Of about 240,000 clones listed, 86% are singletons. Germline V lookup: CDR1 SGHTA, CDR2 FQGNSA. This CDR3 has 15 amino acids. V was clipped by 2 bases and J by 6 bases; unmatched bases: 6. This receptor was taken from a woman in her 50s with COVID-19, enrolled during active disease. Material for sequencing was peripheral blood. This chain links TRBV7-2 with TRBJ1-5; 8 nucleotides align to TRBD1. CDR3 sequence (DNA): TGTGCCAGCAGCTTACAGGGGGCTTTGAGTCAGCCCCAGCATTTT. Translation: CASSLQGALSQPQHF.